This note documents a single T cell receptor (beta chain) sequence. The antigen is unknown. This CDR3 spans 14 amino acids. V dropped 5 bases and J dropped 2; count of bases not matched to a gene: 4. The data belong to a study of blood T cells in healthy people across ages. General observations from the study: Researchers judged that diversity estimates from one million T cells fell short of true values. Per million T cells, the diversity of TCR beta decreased roughly linearly as age advanced. Unknown donor CMV status possibly confounded expanded clonotype changes.

A second PCR of about 6 to 12 cycles used a sample-barcoded 5' primer and a J-beta primer mix. Individual samples furnished no less than 2.5 million CDR3-containing paired-end reads apiece. From the 5' RACE reads, TCRdb called clonotypes with MiXCR, one entry per CDR3 protein. The table includes about 1.6 million distinct CDR3 sequences, around 36% detected once. The rearrangement uses TRBV12-3 or TRBV12-4 and TRBJ2-3; 7 nucleotides agree with TRBD1. Sequencing used blood. This receptor was obtained from a woman in her thirties in good health. The CDR3 bases are TGTGCCAGCAGTACCGGGACAGACACAGATACGCAGTATTTT. Amino acid sequence: CASSTGTDTDTQYF.